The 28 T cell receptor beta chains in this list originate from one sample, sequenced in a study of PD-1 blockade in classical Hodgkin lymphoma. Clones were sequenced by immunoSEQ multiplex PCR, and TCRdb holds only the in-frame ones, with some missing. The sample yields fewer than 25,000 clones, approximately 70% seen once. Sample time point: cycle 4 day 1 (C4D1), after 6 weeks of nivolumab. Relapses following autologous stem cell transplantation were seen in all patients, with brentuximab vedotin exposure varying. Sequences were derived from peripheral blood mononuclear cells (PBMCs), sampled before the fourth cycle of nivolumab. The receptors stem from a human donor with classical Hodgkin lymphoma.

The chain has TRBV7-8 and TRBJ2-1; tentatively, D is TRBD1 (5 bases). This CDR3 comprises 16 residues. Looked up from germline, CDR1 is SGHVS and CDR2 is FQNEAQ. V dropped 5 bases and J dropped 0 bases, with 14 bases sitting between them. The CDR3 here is CASSIYRFSSYNEQFF. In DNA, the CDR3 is TGTGCCAGCAGCATATACAGGTTTAGCTCCTACAATGAGCAGTTCTTC.

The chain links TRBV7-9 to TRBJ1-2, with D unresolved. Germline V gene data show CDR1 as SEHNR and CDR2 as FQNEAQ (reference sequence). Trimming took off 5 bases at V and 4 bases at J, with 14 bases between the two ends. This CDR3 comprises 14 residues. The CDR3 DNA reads TGTGCCAGCAGCCCGGGGAGGGATCTCTATGGCTACACCTTC. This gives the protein CASSPGRDLYGYTF.

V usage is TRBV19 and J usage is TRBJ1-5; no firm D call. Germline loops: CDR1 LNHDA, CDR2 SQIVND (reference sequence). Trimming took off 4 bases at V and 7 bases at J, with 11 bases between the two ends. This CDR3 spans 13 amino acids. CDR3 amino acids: CASSRAPGQPQHF. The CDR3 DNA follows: TGTGCCAGTAGTAGGGCCCCAGGCCAGCCCCAGCATTTT.

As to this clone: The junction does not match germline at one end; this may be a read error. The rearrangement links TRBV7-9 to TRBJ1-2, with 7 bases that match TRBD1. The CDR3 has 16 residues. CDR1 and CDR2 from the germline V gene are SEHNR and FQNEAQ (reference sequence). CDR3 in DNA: TGTGCCAGCACCTTAGACAGGGCGCTAAGGGGCTATGGCTACACCTTC. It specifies CASTLDRALRGYGYTF.

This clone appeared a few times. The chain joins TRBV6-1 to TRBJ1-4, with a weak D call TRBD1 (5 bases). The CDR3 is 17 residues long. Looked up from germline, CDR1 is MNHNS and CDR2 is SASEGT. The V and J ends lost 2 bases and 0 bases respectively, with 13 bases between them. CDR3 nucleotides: TGTGCCAGCAGTGAAACCGGACAAATGGCAACTAATGAAAAACTGTTTTTT. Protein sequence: CASSETGQMATNEKLFF.

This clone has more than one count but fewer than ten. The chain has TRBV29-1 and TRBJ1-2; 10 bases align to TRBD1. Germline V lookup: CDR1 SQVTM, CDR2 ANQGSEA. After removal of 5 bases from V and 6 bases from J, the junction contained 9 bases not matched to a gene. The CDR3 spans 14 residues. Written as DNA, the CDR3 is TGCAGCGTTCTGGGGGGACAGGGGTTGAATGGCTACACCTTC. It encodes CSVLGGQGLNGYTF.

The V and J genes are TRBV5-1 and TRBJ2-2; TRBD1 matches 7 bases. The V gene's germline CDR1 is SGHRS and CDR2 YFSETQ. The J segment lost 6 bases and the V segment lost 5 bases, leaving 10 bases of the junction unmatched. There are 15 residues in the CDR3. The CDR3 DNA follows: TGCGCCAGCAGGAGTTTGACAGGGTTTGCCGGGGAGCTGTTTTTT. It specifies CASRSLTGFAGELFF.

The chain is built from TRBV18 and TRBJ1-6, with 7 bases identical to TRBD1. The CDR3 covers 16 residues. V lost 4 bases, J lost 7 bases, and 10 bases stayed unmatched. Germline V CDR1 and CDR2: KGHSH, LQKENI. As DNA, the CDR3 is TGTGCCAGCTCACTGGCCCGACAGGGTGGAAATTCACCCCTCCACTTT. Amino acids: CASSLARQGGNSPLHF. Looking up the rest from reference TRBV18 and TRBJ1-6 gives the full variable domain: NAGVMQNPRHLVRRRGQEARLRCSPMKGHSHVYWYRQLPEEGLKFMVYLQKENIIDESGMPKERFSAEFPKEGPSILRIQQVVRGDSAAYFCASSLARQGGNSPLHFGNGTRLTVT.

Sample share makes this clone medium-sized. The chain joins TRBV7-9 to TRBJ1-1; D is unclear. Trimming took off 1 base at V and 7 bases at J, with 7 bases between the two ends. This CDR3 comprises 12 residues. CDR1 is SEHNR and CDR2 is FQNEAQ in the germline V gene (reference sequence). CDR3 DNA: TGTGCCAGCAGCTTAGTAGGCCTTGAAGCTTTCTTT. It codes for CASSLVGLEAFF.

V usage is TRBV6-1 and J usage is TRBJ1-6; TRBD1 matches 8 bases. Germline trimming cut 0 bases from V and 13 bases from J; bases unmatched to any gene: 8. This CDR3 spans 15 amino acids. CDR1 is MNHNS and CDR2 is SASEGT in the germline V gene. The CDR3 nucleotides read TGTGCCAGCAGTGAAGCGTTCCAGGGGGCTTTCCCCCTCCACTTT. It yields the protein CASSEAFQGAFPLHF.

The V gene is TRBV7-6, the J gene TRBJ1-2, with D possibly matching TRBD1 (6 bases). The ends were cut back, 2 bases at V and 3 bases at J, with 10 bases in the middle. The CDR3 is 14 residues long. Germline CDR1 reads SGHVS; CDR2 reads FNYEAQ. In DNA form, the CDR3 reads TGTGCCAGCAGCTTACGGGCAGGGGACTATGGCTACACCTTC. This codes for CASSLRAGDYGYTF.

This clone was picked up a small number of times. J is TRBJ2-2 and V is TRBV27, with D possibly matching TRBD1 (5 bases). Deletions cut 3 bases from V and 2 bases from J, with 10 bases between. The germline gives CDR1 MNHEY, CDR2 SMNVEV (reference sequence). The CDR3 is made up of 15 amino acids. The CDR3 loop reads CASSFRQGNTGELFF. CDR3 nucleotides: TGTGCCAGCAGTTTTCGCCAGGGAAACACCGGGGAGCTGTTTTTT.

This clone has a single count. The CDR3 DNA follows: TGTGCCAGCAGTTCCCACCCGAGCGGGGGGGTCAATGAGCAGTTCTTC. Amino acids: CASSSHPSGGVNEQFF. The rearrangement uses TRBV27 and TRBJ2-1; TRBD2 matches at 10 bases. CDR1 and CDR2 from the germline V gene are MNHEY and SMNVEV (reference sequence). This CDR3 contains 16 residues. V shed 4 bases and J 6 bases; nucleotides not matched to a gene: 9.

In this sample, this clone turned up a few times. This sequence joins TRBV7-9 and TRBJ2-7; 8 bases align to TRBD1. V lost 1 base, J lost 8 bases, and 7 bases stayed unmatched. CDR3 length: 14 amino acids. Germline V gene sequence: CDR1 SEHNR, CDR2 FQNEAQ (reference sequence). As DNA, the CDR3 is TGTGCCAGCAGCTTAGACCGGACAGGGAAGAAGCAGTACTTC. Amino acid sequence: CASSLDRTGKKQYF.

The CDR3 coding sequence is TGTGCCAGCAGCGACGACCCCGGAGGGGATGTTGGCTACACCTTC. As protein: CASSDDPGGDVGYTF. This chain joins TRBV5-4 and TRBJ1-2, with D maybe TRBD1 (5 bases). Germline CDR1 is SGHNT and CDR2 is YYREEE (reference sequence). The V and J ends lost 4 bases and 7 bases respectively, with 20 bases between them. The CDR3 has 15 amino acids.

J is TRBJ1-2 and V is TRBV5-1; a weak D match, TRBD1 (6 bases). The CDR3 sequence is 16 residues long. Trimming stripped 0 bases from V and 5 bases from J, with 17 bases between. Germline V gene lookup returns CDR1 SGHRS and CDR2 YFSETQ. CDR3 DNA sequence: TGCGCCAGCAGCTTGGCCGGGGCGACAGGAGTATATGGCTACACCTTC. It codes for CASSLAGATGVYGYTF.

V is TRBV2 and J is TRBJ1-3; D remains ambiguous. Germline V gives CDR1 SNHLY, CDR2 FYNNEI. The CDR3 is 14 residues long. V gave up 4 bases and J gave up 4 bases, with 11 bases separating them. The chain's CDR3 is CASSGVRAGNTIYF. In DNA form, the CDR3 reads TGTGCCAGCAGTGGGGTTAGGGCCGGAAACACCATATATTTT.

Here the CDR3 DNA reads TGCAGCGTTGGGGGAATTGTTGCTGGGACAGCGGGCTCCGGTTATGGCTACACCTTC. It yields the protein CSVGGIVAGTAGSGYGYTF. This chain uses TRBV29-1 with TRBJ1-2; 7 nucleotides match TRBD1. Germline values: CDR1 SQVTM, CDR2 ANQGSEA. The CDR3 totals 19 residues. Trimming at V came to 4 bases and at J to 5 bases, leaving 25 bases not matched to a gene.

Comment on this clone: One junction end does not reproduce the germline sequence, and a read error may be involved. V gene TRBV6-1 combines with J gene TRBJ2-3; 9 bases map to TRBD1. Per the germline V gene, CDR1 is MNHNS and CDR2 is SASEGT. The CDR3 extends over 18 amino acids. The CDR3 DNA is TGTGCCATCAGTGAAGGGGTGGCCAGTACAGGGGGCCCCGATACGCAGTATTTT. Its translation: CAISEGVASTGGPDTQYF.

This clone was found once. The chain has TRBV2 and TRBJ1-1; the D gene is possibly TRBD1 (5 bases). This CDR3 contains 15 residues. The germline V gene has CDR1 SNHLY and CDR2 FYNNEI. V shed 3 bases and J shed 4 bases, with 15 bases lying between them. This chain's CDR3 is CASSDIGAPSTEAFF. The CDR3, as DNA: TGTGCCAGCAGTGATATTGGGGCCCCGAGCACTGAAGCTTTCTTT.

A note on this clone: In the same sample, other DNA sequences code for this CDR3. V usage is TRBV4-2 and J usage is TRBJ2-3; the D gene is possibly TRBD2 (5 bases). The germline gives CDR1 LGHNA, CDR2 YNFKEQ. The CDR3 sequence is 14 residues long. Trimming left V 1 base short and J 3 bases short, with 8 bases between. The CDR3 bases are TGTGCCAGCAGCCAAGGCCGCGGGACAGATACGCAGTATTTT. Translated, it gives CASSQGRGTDTQYF.

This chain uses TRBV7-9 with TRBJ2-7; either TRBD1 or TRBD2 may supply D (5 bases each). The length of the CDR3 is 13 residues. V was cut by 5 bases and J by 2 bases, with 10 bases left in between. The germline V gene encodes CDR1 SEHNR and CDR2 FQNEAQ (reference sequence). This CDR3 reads CASSPPGPYEQYF. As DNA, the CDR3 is TGTGCCAGCAGCCCCCCGGGACCCTACGAGCAGTACTTC.

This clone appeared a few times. The CDR3, as DNA: TGTGCTAGTGGTTTGGGAAGGGGACTAGGTATCAGCACAGATACGCAGTATTTT. Translating it yields CASGLGRGLGISTDTQYF. J is TRBJ2-3 and V is TRBV12-5; 8 bases map to TRBD2. From germline, CDR1 is LGHNT and CDR2 FRNRAP. V was pared by 1 base and J by 0 bases, with 9 bases of the junction left unmatched. This CDR3 comprises 18 residues.

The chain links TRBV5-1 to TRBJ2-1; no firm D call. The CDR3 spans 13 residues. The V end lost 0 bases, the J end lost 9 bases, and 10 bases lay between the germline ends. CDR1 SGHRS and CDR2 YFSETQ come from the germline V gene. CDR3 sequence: CASSLDKFTEQFF. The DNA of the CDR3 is TGCGCCAGCAGCTTGGATAAATTCACTGAGCAGTTCTTC.

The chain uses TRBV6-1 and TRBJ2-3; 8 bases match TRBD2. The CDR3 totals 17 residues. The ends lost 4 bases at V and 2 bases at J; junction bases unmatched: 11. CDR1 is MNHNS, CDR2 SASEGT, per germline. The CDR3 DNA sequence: TGTGCCAGCAGTGCAACAAAGAGCGGGGGAGCCACAGATACGCAGTATTTT. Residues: CASSATKSGGATDTQYF.

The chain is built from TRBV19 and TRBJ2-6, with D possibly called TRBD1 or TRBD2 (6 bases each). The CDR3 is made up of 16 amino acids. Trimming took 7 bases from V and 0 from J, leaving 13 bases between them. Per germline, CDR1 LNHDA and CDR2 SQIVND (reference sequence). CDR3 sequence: CASTRDTSSGANVLTF. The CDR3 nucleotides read TGTGCCAGTACGCGGGACACAAGCTCTGGGGCCAACGTCCTGACTTTC.

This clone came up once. CDR3 loop: CASSLLGDGRQETQYF. Here the CDR3 DNA reads TGCGCCAGCAGCTTGCTAGGCGACGGACGGCAAGAGACCCAGTACTTC. V and J are TRBV5-1 and TRBJ2-5, with D unclear. The V gene lost 1 base and the J gene lost 2 bases, with 15 bases spanning the gap. The CDR3 runs to 16 residues. From germline, CDR1 is SGHRS and CDR2 YFSETQ.

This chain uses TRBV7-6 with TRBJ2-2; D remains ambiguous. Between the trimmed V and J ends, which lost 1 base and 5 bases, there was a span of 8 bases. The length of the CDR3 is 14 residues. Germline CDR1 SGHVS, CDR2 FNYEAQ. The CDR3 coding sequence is TGTGCCAGCAGCTTAGGACTTGCGACCGGGGAGCTGTTTTTT. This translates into CASSLGLATGELFF.